This T cell receptor beta chain was retrieved from a study of T cell repertoires in cytomegalovirus infection. Study-level information: Researchers turned to recently identified HLA-C-restricted CMV epitopes as well as well-studied HLA-B-restricted ones. Public TCR beta signatures provided an indication of both CMV infection and a matching HLA type. Whole-study results and caveats: Cumulative public TCR beta family frequency identified carriers of CMV plus the relevant HLA. In two of eight donors, the top clonotype was HLA-C-restricted CMV-specific.

Germline CDR1 MNHNS, CDR2 SASEGT. The CDR3 is 14 amino acids. V was clipped by 4 bases and J by 2 bases, with 12 bases between them. In TCRdb, the reads were re-called with MiXCR into one record per CDR3 protein. This table has about 47,000 distinct CDR3 sequences, around a fifth appearing once. Details on this clonotype: The antigen is unknown.

The TCR originated in a human donor in good health (CMV status not recorded). Some clones in this sample may be carry-over from other donors' samples. Sample: CD8+ T cells from cultured PBMCs, taken from culture after CMV antigen stimulation. This chain uses TRBV6-1 with TRBJ2-7; the D gene is possibly TRBD2 (5 bases). The CDR3 reads CASSGSGEAYEQYF. Here the CDR3 DNA reads TGTGCCAGCAGTGGAAGCGGAGAGGCCTACGAGCAGTACTTC.